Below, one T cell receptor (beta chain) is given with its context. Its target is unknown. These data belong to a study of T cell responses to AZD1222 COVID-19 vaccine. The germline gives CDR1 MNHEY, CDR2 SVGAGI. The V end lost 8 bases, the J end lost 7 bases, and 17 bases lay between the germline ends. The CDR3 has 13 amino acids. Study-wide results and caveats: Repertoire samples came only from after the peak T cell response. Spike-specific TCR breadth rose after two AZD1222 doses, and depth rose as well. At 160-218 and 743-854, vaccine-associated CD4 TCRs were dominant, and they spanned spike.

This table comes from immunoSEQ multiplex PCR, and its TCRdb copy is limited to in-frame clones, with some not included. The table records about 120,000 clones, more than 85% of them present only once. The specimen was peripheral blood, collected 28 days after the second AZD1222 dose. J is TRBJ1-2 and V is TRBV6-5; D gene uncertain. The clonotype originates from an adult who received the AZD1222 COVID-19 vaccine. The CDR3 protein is CASQGLKLSGYTF. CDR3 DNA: TGTGCCAGCCAAGGTTTGAAGCTCTCTGGCTACACCTTC.